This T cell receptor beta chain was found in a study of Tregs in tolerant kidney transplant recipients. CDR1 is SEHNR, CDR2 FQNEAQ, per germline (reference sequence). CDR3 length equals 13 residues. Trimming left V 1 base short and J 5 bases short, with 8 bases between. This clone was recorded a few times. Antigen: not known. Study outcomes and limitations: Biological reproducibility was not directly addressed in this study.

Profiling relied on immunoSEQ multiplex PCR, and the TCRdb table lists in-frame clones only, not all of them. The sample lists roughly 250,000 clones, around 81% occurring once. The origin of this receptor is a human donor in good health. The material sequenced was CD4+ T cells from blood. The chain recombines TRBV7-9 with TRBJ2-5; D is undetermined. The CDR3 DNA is TGTGCCAGCAGCTTAGGACCACGCGAGACCCAGTACTTC. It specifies CASSLGPRETQYF.